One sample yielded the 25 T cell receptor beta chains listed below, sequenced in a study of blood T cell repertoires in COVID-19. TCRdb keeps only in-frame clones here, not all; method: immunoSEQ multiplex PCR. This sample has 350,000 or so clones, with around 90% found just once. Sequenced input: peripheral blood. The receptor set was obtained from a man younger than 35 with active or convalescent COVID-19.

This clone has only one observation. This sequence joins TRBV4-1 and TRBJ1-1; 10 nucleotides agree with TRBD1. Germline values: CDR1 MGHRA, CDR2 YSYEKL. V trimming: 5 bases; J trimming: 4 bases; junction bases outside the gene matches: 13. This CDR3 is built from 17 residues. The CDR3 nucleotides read TGCGCCAGCAGCTTCCGACAGGGGGCGTATAAGGGCACTGAAGCTTTCTTT. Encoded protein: CASSFRQGAYKGTEAFF.

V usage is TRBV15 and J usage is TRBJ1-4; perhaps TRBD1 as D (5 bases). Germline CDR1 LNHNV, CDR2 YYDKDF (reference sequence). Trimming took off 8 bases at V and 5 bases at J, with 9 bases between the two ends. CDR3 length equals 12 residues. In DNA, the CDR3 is TGTGCCACCGGGGCCCCGAATGAAAAACTGTTTTTT. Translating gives CATGAPNEKLFF.

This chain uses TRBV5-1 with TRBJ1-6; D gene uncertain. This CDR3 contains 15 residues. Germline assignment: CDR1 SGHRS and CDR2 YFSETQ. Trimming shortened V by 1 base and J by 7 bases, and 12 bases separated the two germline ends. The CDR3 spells CASSLNQPENSPLHF. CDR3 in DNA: TGCGCCAGCAGCTTGAATCAGCCGGAGAATTCACCCCTCCACTTT.

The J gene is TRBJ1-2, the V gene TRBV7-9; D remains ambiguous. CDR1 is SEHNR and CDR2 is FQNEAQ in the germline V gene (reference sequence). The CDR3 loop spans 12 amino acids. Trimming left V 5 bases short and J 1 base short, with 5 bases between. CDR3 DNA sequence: TGTGCCAGCAGCACAAATAACTATGGCTACACCTTC. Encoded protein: CASSTNNYGYTF.

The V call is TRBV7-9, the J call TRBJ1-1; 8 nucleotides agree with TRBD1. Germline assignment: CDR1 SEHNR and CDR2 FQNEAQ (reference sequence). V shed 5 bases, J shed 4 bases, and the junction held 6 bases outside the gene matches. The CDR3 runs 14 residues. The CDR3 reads CASSRPDRGTEAFF. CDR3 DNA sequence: TGTGCCAGCAGCCGACCAGACAGGGGCACTGAAGCTTTCTTT.

The CDR3 protein is CASSRTGLSTDTQYF. The CDR3 bases are TGTGCCAGCAGCCGGACAGGCCTAAGCACAGATACGCAGTATTTT. V gene TRBV11-2 combines with J gene TRBJ2-3; 7 bases are shared with TRBD1. CDR1 is SGHAT, CDR2 FQNNGV, per germline. Losses at the gene ends were 5 bases for V and 0 bases for J; bases not matched to a gene: 5. This CDR3 has 15 amino acids.

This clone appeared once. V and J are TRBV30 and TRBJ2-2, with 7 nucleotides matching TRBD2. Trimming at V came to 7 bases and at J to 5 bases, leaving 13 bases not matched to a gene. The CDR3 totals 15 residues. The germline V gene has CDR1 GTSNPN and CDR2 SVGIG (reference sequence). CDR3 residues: CASPRAGKETGELFF. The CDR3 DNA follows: TGTGCCTCCCCGAGAGCGGGAAAAGAAACCGGGGAGCTGTTTTTT.

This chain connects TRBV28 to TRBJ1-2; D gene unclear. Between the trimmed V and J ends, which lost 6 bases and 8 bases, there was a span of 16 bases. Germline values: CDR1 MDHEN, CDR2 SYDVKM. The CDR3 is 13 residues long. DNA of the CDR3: TGTGCCAGCAGACCCTCACTCTCTCGGGGCTACACCTTC. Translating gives CASRPSLSRGYTF.

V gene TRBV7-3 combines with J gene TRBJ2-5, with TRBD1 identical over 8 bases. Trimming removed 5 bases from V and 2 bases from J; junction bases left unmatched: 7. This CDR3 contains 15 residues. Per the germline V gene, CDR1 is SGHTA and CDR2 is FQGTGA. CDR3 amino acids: CASSKTGTGQETQYF. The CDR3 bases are TGTGCCAGCAGCAAAACCGGGACAGGACAAGAGACCCAGTACTTC.

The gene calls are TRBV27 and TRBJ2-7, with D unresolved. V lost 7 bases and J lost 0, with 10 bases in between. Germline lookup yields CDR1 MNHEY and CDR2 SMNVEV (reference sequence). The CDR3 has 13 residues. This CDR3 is CASTIPSSYEQYF. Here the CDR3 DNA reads TGTGCCAGCACAATTCCGAGCTCCTACGAGCAGTACTTC.

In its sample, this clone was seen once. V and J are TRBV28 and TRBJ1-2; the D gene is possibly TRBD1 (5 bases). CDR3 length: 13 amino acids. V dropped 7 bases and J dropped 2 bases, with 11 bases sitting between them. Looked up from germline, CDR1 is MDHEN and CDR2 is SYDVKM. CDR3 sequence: CASTPGLNYGYTF. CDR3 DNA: TGTGCCAGCACCCCGGGACTGAACTATGGCTACACCTTC.

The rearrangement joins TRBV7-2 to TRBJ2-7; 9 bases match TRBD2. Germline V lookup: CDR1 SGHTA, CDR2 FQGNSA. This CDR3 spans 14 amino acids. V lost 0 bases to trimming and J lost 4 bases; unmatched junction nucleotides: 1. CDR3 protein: CASSLASGRYEQYF. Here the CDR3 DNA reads TGTGCCAGCAGCTTAGCCAGCGGGAGGTACGAGCAGTACTTC.

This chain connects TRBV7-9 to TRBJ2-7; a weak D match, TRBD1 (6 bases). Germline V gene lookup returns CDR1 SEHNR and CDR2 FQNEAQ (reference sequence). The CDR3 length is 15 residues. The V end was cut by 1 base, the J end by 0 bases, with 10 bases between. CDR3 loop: CASSLGGPSSYEQYF. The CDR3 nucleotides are TGTGCCAGCAGCTTAGGGGGGCCGAGCTCCTACGAGCAGTACTTC.

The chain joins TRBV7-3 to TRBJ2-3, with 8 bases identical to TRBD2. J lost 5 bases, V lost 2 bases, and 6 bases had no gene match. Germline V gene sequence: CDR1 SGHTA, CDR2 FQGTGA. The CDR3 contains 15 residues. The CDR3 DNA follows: TGTGCCAGCAGCTTAGTCGGGGGGGCTTTAGATACGCAGTATTTT. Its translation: CASSLVGGALDTQYF.

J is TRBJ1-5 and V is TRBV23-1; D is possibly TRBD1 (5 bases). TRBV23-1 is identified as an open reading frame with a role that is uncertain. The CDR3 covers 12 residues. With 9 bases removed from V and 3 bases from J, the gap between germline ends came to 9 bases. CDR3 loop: CARDRLNQPQHF. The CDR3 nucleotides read TGCGCCAGAGACAGACTCAATCAGCCCCAGCATTTT.

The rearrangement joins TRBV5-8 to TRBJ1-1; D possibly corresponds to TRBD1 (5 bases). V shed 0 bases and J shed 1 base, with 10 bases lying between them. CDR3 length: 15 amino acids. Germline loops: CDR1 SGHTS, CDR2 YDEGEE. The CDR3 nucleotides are TGTGCCAGCAGCTTGGTAGGGGCCCAGAACACTGAAGCTTTCTTT. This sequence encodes CASSLVGAQNTEAFF.

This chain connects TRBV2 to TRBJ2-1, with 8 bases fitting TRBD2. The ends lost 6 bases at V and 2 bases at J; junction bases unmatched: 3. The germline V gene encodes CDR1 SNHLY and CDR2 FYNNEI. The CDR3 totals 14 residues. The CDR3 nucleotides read TGTGCCAGCAGGCTGCGGGAGGCCTACAATGAGCAGTTCTTC. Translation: CASRLREAYNEQFF.

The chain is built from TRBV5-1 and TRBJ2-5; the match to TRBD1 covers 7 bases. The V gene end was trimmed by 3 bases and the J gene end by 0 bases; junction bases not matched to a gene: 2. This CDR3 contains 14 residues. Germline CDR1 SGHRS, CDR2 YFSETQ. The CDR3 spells CASSWGTDQETQYF. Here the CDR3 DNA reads TGCGCCAGCAGCTGGGGGACAGACCAAGAGACCCAGTACTTC.

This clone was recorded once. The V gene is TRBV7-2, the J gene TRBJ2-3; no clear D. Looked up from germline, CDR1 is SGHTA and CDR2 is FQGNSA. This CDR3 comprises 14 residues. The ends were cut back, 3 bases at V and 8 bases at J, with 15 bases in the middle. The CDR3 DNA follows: TGTGCCAGCAGCTTCTGGCCTTCACGGAGTACGCAGTATTTT. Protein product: CASSFWPSRSTQYF.

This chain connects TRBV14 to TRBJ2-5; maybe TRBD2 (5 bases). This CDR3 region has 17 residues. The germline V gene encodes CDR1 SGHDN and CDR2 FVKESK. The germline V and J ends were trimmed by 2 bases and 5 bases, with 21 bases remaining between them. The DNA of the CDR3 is TGTGCCAGCAGCCAATCGGAGGCCCTTTCCTACCGGGAGACCCAGTACTTC. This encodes CASSQSEALSYRETQYF. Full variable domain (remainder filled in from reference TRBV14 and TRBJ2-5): EAGVTQFPSHSVIEKGQTVTLRCDPISGHDNLYWYRRVMGKEIKFLLHFVKESKQDESGMPNNRFLAERTGGTYSTLKVQPAELEDSGVYFCASSQSEALSYRETQYFGPGTRLLVL.

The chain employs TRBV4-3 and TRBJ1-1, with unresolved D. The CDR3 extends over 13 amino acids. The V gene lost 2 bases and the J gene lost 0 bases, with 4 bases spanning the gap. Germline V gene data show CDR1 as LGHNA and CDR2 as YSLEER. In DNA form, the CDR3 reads TGCGCCAGCAGCCAACGGGTGAACACTGAAGCTTTCTTT. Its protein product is CASSQRVNTEAFF.

Here the CDR3 DNA reads TGCGCCAGCAGCCAACCACAGGGCTACGAGCAGTACTTC. Its translation is CASSQPQGYEQYF. This rearrangement joins TRBV4-1 to TRBJ2-7; perhaps TRBD1 as D (6 bases). CDR3 length: 13 residues. The V end was cut by 2 bases, the J end by 3 bases, with 8 bases between. The germline V gene encodes CDR1 MGHRA and CDR2 YSYEKL.

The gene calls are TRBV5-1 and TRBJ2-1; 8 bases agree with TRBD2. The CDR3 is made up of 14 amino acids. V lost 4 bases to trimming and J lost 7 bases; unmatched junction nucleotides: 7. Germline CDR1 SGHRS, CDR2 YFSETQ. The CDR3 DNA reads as TGCGCCAGCAGCCCCGGGAGGGGGGGTAATGAGCAGTTCTTC. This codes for CASSPGRGGNEQFF.

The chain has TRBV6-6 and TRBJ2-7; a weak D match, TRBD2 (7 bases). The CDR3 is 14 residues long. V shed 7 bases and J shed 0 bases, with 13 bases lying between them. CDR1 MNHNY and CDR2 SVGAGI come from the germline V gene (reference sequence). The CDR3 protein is CASKNREGSYEQYF. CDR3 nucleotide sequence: TGTGCCAGCAAGAACAGGGAGGGCTCCTACGAGCAGTACTTC.

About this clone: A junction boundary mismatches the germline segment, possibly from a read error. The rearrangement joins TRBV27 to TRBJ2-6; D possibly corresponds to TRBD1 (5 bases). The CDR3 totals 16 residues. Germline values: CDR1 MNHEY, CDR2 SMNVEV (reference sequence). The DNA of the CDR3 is TGTGCCAGCAGTTTACTAGTCTCCTCTGGGGCCAACGTGCTGACTTTC. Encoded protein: CASSLLVSSGANVLTF. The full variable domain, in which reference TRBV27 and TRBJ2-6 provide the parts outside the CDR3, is EAQVTQNPRYLITVTGKKLTVTCSQNMNHEYMSWYRQDPGLGLRQIYYSMNVEVTDKGDVPEGYKVSRKEKRNFPLILESPSPNQTSLYFCASSLLVSSGANVLTFGAGSRLTVL.